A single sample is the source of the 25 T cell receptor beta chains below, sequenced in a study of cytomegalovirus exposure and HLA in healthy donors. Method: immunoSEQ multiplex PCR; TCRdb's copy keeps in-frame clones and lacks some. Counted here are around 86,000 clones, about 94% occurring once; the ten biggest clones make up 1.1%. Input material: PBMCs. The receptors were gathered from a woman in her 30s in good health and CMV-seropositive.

The CDR3 region is CASSLEAGGSYEQYF. The DNA of the CDR3 is TGTGCCAGCAGCTTAGAGGCGGGAGGCTCCTACGAGCAGTACTTC. The V gene is TRBV7-2, the J gene TRBJ2-7, with TRBD2 matching 8 bases. Per germline, CDR1 SGHTA and CDR2 FQGNSA. The CDR3 runs 15 residues. V dropped 1 base and J dropped 0; count of bases not matched to a gene: 2.

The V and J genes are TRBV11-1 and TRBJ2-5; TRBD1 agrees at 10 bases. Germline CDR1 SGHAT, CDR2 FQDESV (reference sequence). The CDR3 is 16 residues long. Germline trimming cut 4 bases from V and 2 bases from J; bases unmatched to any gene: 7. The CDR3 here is CASSSRDRGGQETQYF. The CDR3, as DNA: TGTGCCAGCAGCTCGCGGGACAGGGGTGGGCAAGAGACCCAGTACTTC.

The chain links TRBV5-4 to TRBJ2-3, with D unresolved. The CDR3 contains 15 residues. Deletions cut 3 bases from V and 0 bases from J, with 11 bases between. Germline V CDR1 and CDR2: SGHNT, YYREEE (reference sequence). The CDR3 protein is CASSSPRASTDTQYF. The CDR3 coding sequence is TGTGCCAGCAGCTCCCCAAGAGCTAGCACAGATACGCAGTATTTT.

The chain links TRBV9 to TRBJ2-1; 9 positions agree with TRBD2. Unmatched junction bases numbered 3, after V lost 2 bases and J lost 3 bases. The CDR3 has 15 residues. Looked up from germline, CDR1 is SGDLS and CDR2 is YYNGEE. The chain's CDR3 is CASSVGLADYNEQFF. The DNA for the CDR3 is TGTGCCAGCAGCGTGGGACTAGCCGACTACAATGAGCAGTTCTTC. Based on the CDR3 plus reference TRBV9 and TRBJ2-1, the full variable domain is DSGVTQTPKHLITATGQRVTLRCSPRSGDLSVYWYQQSLDQGLQFLIQYYNGEERAKGNILERFSAQQFPDLHSELNLSSLELGDSALYFCASSVGLADYNEQFFGPGTRLTVL.

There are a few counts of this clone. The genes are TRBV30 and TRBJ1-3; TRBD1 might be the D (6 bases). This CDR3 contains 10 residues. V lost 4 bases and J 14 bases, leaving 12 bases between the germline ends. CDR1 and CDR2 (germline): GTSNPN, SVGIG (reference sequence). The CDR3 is CAWIQDRLYF. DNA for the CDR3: TGTGCCTGGATCCAGGACAGACTATATTTT.

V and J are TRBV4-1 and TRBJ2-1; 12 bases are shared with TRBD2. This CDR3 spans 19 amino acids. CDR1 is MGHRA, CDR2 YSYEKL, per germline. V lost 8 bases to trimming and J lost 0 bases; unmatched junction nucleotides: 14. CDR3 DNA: TGCGCCAGCCGCCTCACGGGACTAGCGGGCCAGAGCTCCTACAATGAGCAGTTCTTC. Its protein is CASRLTGLAGQSSYNEQFF.

The chain's CDR3 is CASSQDPGRGAQYF. The CDR3, as DNA: TGCGCCAGCAGCCAAGATCCGGGACGGGGGGCCCAGTACTTC. The chain couples TRBV4-3 to TRBJ2-5; 7 bases fit TRBD2. Trimming cost V 0 bases and J 9 bases; bases outside gene matches: 7. CDR3 size: 14 residues. Per germline, CDR1 LGHNA and CDR2 YSLEER.

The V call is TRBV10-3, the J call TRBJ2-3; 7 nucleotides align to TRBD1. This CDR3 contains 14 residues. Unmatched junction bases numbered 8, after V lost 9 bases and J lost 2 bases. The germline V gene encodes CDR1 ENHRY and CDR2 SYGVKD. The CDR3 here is CAITLGGPTDTQYF. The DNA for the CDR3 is TGTGCCATTACCCTAGGGGGCCCCACAGATACGCAGTATTTT.

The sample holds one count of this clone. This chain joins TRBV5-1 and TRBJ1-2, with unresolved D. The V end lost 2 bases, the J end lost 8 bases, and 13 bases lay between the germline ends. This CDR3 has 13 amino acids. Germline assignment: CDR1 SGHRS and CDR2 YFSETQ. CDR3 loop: CASSFGSRGGYTF. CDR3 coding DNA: TGCGCCAGCAGCTTCGGGAGCCGTGGGGGCTACACCTTC.

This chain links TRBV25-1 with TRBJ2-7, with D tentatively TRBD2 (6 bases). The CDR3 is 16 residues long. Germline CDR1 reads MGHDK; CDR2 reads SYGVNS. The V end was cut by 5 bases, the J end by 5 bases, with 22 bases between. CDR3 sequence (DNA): TGTGCCAGCAGTCCCCACCGCCCGGGGGACTTAGACGAGCAGTACTTC. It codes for CASSPHRPGDLDEQYF.

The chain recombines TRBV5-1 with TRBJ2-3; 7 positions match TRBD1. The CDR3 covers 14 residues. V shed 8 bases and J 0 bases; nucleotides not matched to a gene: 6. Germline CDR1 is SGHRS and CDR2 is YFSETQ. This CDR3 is CASQTGPSTDTQYF. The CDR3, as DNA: TGCGCCAGTCAGACAGGGCCAAGCACAGATACGCAGTATTTT.

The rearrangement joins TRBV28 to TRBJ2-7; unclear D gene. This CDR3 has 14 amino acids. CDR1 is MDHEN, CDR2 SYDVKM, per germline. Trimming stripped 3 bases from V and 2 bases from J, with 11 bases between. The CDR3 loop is CASSFGGPPYEQYF. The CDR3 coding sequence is TGTGCCAGCAGTTTCGGTGGGCCCCCCTACGAGCAGTACTTC.

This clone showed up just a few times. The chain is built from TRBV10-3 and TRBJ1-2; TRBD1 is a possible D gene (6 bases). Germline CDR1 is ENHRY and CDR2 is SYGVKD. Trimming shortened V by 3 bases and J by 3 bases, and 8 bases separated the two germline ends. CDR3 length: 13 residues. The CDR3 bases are TGTGCCATCAGTGACAGGGGTGACTATGGCTACACCTTC. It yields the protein CAISDRGDYGYTF.

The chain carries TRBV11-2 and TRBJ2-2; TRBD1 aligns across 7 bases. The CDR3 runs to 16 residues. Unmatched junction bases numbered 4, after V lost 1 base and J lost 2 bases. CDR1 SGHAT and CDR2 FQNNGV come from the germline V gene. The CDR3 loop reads CASSLAWDRNTGELFF. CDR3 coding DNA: TGTGCCAGCAGCTTAGCCTGGGACAGAAACACCGGGGAGCTGTTTTTT.

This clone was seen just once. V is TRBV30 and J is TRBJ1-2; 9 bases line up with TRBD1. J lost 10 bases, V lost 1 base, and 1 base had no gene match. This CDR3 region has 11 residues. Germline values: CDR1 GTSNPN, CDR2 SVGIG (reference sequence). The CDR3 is CAWSGTGAYTF. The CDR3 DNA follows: TGTGCCTGGAGTGGGACAGGGGCCTACACCTTC.

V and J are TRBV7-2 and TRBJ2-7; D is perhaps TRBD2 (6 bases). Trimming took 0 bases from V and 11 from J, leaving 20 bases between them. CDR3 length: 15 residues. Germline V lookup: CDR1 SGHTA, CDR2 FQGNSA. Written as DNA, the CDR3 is TGTGCCAGCAGCTTAGCCCCTACCCCCTGGGAGCGGGAGTACTTC. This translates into CASSLAPTPWEREYF.

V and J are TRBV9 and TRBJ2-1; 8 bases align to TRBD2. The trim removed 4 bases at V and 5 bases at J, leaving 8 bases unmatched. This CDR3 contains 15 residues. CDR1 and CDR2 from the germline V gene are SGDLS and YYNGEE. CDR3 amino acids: CASSLLAGRDNEQFF. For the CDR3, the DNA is TGTGCCAGCAGCTTATTAGCGGGAAGGGACAATGAGCAGTTCTTC.

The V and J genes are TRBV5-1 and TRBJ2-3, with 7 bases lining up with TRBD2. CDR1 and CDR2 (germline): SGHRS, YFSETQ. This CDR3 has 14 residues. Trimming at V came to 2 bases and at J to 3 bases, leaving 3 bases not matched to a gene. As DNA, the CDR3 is TGCGCCAGCAGCTTTGGCGGGAGTACAGATACGCAGTATTTT. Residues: CASSFGGSTDTQYF.

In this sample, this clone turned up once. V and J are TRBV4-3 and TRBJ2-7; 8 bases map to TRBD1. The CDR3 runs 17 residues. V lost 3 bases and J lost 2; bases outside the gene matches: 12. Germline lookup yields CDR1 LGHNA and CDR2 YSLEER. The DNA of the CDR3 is TGCGCCAGCAGCCAGACCGACAGGGGATCTTGCCCCTACGAGCAGTACTTC. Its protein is CASSQTDRGSCPYEQYF.

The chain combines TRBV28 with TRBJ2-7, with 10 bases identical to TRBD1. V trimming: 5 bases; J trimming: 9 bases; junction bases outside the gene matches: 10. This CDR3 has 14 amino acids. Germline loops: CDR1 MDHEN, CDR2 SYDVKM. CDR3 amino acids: CASSPPWDRGWQYF. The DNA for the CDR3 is TGTGCCAGCAGTCCCCCCTGGGACAGGGGTTGGCAGTACTTC.

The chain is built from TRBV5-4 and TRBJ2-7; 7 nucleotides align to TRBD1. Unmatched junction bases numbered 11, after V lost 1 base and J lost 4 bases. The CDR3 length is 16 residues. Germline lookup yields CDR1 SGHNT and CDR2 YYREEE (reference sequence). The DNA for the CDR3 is TGTGCCAGCAGCTTGTCCCTCACCGGGACAGCTTACGAGCAGTACTTC. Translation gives CASSLSLTGTAYEQYF.

Here the CDR3 reads CASSQDSQVAGVNYEQFF. The DNA of the CDR3 is TGCGCCAGCAGCCAAGATTCTCAGGTAGCGGGAGTTAACTATGAGCAGTTCTTC. The chain uses TRBV4-1 and TRBJ2-1; 9 bases agree with TRBD2. Germline V gene data show CDR1 as MGHRA and CDR2 as YSYEKL. This CDR3 is 18 amino acids long. V was clipped by 0 bases and J by 8 bases; unmatched bases: 14.

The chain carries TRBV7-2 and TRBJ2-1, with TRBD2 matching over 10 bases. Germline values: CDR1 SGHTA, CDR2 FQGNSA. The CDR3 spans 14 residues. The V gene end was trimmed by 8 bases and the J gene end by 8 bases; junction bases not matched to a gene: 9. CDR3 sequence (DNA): TGTGCCAGCGCACAACTAGCGGGAAGTCATGAGCAGTTCTTC. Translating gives CASAQLAGSHEQFF.

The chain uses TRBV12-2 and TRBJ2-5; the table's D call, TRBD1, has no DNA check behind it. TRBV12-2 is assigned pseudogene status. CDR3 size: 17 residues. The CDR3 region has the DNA TGTGCAAGTCGCTTACTTCAGAGCGGGACAGGGCCAGGTCTTCAGTACTTC. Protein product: CASRLLQSGTGPGLQYF.

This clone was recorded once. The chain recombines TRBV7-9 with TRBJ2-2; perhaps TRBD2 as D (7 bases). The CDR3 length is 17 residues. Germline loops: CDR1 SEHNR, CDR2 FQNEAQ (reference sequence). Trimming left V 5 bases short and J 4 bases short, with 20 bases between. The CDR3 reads CASSPVRRGGGTGELFF. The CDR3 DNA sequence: TGTGCCAGCAGCCCCGTCCGGAGGGGAGGGGGCACCGGGGAGCTGTTTTTT.